This T cell receptor (beta chain) was recorded in a study of blood T cell repertoires in COVID-19. Study-level background: The United States, Italy and Spain were the sources of the acute and convalescent COVID-19 samples. Sources were T cells, B-cell-depleted T cells, or PBMCs; the material itself was cDNA or gDNA.

The CDR3 has 16 residues. CDR1 is SGDLS and CDR2 is YYNGEE in the germline V gene. Unmatched junction bases numbered 3, after V lost 1 base and J lost 2 bases. Per the authors' pipeline: Nucleated cell number was recorded as an estimate derived from reference gene primer amplification. The repertoire was sequenced with immunoSEQ multiplex PCR; TCRdb's copy has only in-frame clones and lacks some. That table supplies the V and J calls and clone size; D and trimming were determined from the DNA. This sample has 150,000 to 200,000 clones, with about 88% found just once. V usage is TRBV9 and J usage is TRBJ2-2, with 9 bases lining up with TRBD2. The source of this sequence is a man younger than 30 with acute or convalescent COVID-19. Sample: peripheral blood. Here the CDR3 reads CASSVIAGANTGELFF. The CDR3 region has the DNA TGTGCCAGCAGCGTAATAGCGGGGGCAAACACCGGGGAGCTGTTTTTT.